This T cell receptor beta chain was captured in a study of CD8+CD57+ T cells in acquired aplastic anemia. V was shortened by 5 bases and J by 1 base, with 11 bases between the two germline ends. The germline gives CDR1 SGHTA, CDR2 FQGNSA. The CDR3 has 14 residues. Patients chosen for sequencing had shown CD8+CD57+ cell expansion by flow cytometry. The cohort consisted entirely of patients having severe acquired aplastic anemia. TCR beta VDJ and CDR3 were profiled, and genomic DNA was the template. In TCRdb, the reads were re-called with MiXCR into one record per CDR3 protein. The data hold fewer than 250,000 distinct CDR3 sequences, with 47% observed a single time.

This TCR came from a human donor with aplastic anemia. Sequencing was performed on sorted CD4+, CD8+, or CD8+CD57+ T cells (not recorded which) from PBMCs. This chain connects TRBV7-2 to TRBJ1-1; D is possibly TRBD1 (6 bases). The CDR3 loop is CASSQMTGNTEAFF. CDR3 sequence (DNA): TGTGCCAGCAGCCAAATGACAGGGAACACTGAAGCTTTCTTT.